This T cell receptor beta chain originates from a study of blood T cells in healthy people across ages. Looking at the study overall: About one barcoded beta molecule per two T cells came from capture by template switching.

Extraction of total RNA produced a minimum of 5 micrograms from each sample. Next came a second PCR, run for about 6 to 12 cycles, which used a sample-barcoded 5' primer along with a J-beta primer mix. A tag from a template-switch adaptor with 12 random nucleotides marked each cDNA molecule. From the 5' RACE reads, TCRdb called clonotypes with MiXCR, one entry per CDR3 protein. The sample holds around 1.5 million distinct CDR3 sequences, 59% seen once. This CDR3 has 12 amino acids. V lost 6 bases, J lost 3 bases, and 9 bases lay in between. CDR1 is MNHNS, CDR2 SASEGT, per germline. The sequencing input was blood. This sequence joins TRBV6-1 and TRBJ2-7; no reliable D call. This TCR was sampled from a man aged 18 to 30 in good health. The CDR3 reads CASRPGSYEQYF. For the CDR3, the DNA is TGTGCCAGCAGGCCAGGCAGCTACGAGCAGTACTTC.